The clone carrying this TCR beta chain was found a few times. Its antigen is as yet unknown. These data originate in a study of T-cell memory formation after mild COVID-19. The CDR3 contains 13 residues. Germline V lookup: CDR1 MDHEN, CDR2 SYDVKM. Trimming left V 5 bases short and J 7 bases short, with 9 bases between. 5'RACE, which relied on constant-segment primers, yielded TCR alpha and TCR beta cDNA libraries carrying sample barcodes and UMIs. TCRdb used MiXCR to reprocess the 5' RACE reads, holding one entry per CDR3 protein. The repertoire holds around 470,000 distinct CDR3 sequences, with around 20% as singletons. Study findings and constraints: Some clones that responded turned up in pre-infection memory, which suggests that cross-reactive memory joined in.

This receptor was obtained from an adult woman who had mild COVID-19 (a few samples of this study predate the infection). Cell type and time point are not known. The specimen sequenced was PBMCs or a T cell subset sorted from them (not recorded which). V is TRBV28 and J is TRBJ1-6, with unresolved D. The CDR3 protein is CASSTLQNSPLHF. The CDR3 nucleotides are TGTGCCAGCAGTACCCTACAGAATTCACCCCTCCACTTT.